This T cell receptor beta chain was recorded in a study of cytomegalovirus exposure and HLA in healthy donors. About the study: Among the 300 to 450 genotyped donors, 81% were placed in the Caucasian-associated ancestry cluster.

Germline V gene sequence: CDR1 SGHVS, CDR2 FQNEAQ. CDR3 length: 15 residues. Trimming left V 0 bases short and J 1 base short, with 8 bases between. A note on this clone: The antigen is not known.

Overall study findings and caveats: Owing to their indistinguishability, certain V segments, notably TRBV6-2 and TRBV6-3, were excluded.

13 Jbeta primers and 60 Vbeta primers were used for the PCR. The assay was immunoSEQ multiplex PCR, and TCRdb's table has in-frame clones only and misses some. The repertoire includes under 200,000 clones, about four fifths of them detected once, and roughly 7% sits in the top ten. The clonotype was recovered from a male donor in good health and CMV-seropositive. J is TRBJ2-3 and V is TRBV7-8; maybe TRBD1 (6 bases). The sequenced sample consisted of PBMCs. CDR3 protein: CASSLASGGTDTQYF. In DNA form, the CDR3 reads TGTGCCAGCAGCTTAGCCTCAGGGGGCACAGATACGCAGTATTTT.